These 8 T cell receptor beta chains share one sample of origin, sequenced in a study of blood T cell repertoires in COVID-19. Here immunoSEQ multiplex PCR was the method, and the copy in TCRdb shows in-frame clones only, minus some. Of 100,000 to 150,000 clones in the sample, around 76% were seen once. Material: peripheral blood. The origin of the receptors is a man of 80 years or more with COVID-19, enrolled during active disease.

This clone was seen a single time. J is TRBJ2-3 and V is TRBV21-1; the table names TRBD2, a call not compared with the DNA. TRBV21-1 is given as a pseudogene. CDR3 length: 12 amino acids. CDR3 DNA: TGTGCCAGCCAAAGGACTAGAGGGGGACAGTATTTT. Protein sequence: CASQRTRGGQYF.

The chain recombines TRBV9 with TRBJ1-2; TRBD1 matches 9 bases. The trim removed 0 bases at V and 4 bases at J, leaving 7 bases unmatched. Per the germline V gene, CDR1 is SGDLS and CDR2 is YYNGEE. The CDR3 consists of 16 residues. The CDR3 sequence: CASSVASGGQGYGYTF. The CDR3 coding sequence is TGTGCCAGCAGCGTAGCGTCCGGGGGACAGGGCTATGGCTACACCTTC.

The V gene is TRBV7-3, the J gene TRBJ2-2; D perhaps matches TRBD1 (6 bases). Germline CDR1 SGHTA, CDR2 FQGTGA. The CDR3 runs 13 residues. V was clipped by 5 bases and J by 5 bases, with 9 bases between them. The CDR3 here is CASSPQGTGELFF. As DNA, the CDR3 is TGTGCCAGCAGCCCTCAGGGGACCGGGGAGCTGTTTTTT.

The genes are TRBV2 and TRBJ2-2; D not certain. Per germline, CDR1 SNHLY and CDR2 FYNNEI. The CDR3 contains 14 residues. V was shortened by 6 bases and J by 1 base, with 9 bases between the two germline ends. CDR3 nucleotides: TGTGCCAGCAGGGGCACAATGAACACCGGGGAGCTGTTTTTT. Its translation is CASRGTMNTGELFF. Looking up the rest from reference TRBV2 and TRBJ2-2 gives the full variable domain: EPEVTQTPSHQVTQMGQEVILRCVPISNHLYFYWYRQILGQKVEFLVSFYNNEISEKSEIFDDQFSVERPDGSNFTLKIRSTKLEDSAMYFCASRGTMNTGELFFGEGSRLTVL.

V and J are TRBV4-1 and TRBJ2-3, with TRBD2 identical over 9 bases. J gave up 2 bases and V 2 bases, and 8 bases lay outside the gene matches. Per germline, CDR1 MGHRA and CDR2 YSYEKL. The CDR3 is made up of 17 amino acids. CDR3 sequence: CASSQLRTSELTDTQYF. CDR3 DNA: TGCGCCAGCAGCCAACTCCGGACTAGCGAGCTCACAGATACGCAGTATTTT.

V gene TRBV28 combines with J gene TRBJ1-2; 8 bases fit TRBD1. Germline V gene data show CDR1 as MDHEN and CDR2 as SYDVKM. The CDR3 totals 13 residues. J was trimmed by 4 bases and V by 5 bases; bases with no gene match: 3. The CDR3 sequence: CASSKTGVYGYTF. The CDR3 coding sequence is TGTGCCAGCAGTAAGACAGGGGTCTATGGCTACACCTTC.

The rearrangement uses TRBV2 and TRBJ1-1; unclear D gene. Trimming shortened V by 3 bases and J by 3 bases, and 8 bases separated the two germline ends. This CDR3 region has 13 residues. Germline V CDR1 and CDR2: SNHLY, FYNNEI. CDR3 loop: CASSEGRYTEAFF. The CDR3 DNA reads TGTGCCAGCAGTGAGGGCAGATACACTGAAGCTTTCTTT.

V is TRBV7-3 and J is TRBJ1-6; perhaps TRBD1 as D (6 bases). The CDR3 consists of 16 residues. The germline V and J ends were trimmed by 2 bases and 9 bases, with 17 bases remaining between them. Germline V CDR1 and CDR2: SGHTA, FQGTGA. The CDR3 DNA sequence: TGTGCCAGCAGCTTATCGGGGCCAGGGGTATCTTCACCCCTCCACTTT. This codes for CASSLSGPGVSSPLHF.